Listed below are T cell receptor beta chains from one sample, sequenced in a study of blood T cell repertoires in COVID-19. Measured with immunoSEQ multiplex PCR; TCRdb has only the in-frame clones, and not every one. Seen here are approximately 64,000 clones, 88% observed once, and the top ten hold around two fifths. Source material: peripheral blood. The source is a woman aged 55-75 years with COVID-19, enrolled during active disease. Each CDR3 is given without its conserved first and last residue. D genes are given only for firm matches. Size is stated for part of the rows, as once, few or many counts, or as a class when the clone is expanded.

CDR3 protein: ASSSKRGGGFSSWWEQF
D gene: TRBD2
J gene: TRBJ2-1
V gene: TRBV7-9
clone size: .

CDR3 protein: ASSEAVGGDETQY
D gene: TRBD2
J gene: TRBJ2-5
V gene: TRBV2
clone size: .

CDR3 protein: ASSYSYLARETQY
D gene: .
J gene: TRBJ2-5
V gene: TRBV6-5
clone size: .

CDR3 protein: ASSLSLEVRGRDGETQY
D gene: TRBD1
J gene: TRBJ2-5
V gene: TRBV27
clone size: .

CDR3 protein: ASSEGGVRGYT
D gene: .
J gene: TRBJ1-2
V gene: TRBV10-2
clone size: .

CDR3 protein: ASRDRPYGYT
D gene: .
J gene: TRBJ1-2
V gene: TRBV2
clone size: .

CDR3 protein: ASSYELAGGGEQF
D gene: TRBD2
J gene: TRBJ2-1
V gene: TRBV6-5
clone size: .

CDR3 protein: ASSLVGGGGNEQF
D gene: TRBD2
J gene: TRBJ2-1
V gene: TRBV7-9
clone size: few

CDR3 protein: ASRSTGADTQY
D gene: TRBD1
J gene: TRBJ2-3
V gene: TRBV6-5
clone size: .

CDR3 protein: ASGTGNQPQH
D gene: TRBD1
J gene: TRBJ1-5
V gene: TRBV27
clone size: .

CDR3 protein: ASSHTSLGQPQH
D gene: .
J gene: TRBJ1-5
V gene: TRBV3-1/TRBV3-2
clone size: .

CDR3 protein: ASSPPQGRREKLF
D gene: .
J gene: TRBJ1-4
V gene: TRBV7-9
clone size: .

CDR3 protein: ASSLRRDQPQH
D gene: .
J gene: TRBJ1-5
V gene: TRBV13
clone size: .

CDR3 protein: ASSSSSEETQY
D gene: .
J gene: TRBJ2-5
V gene: TRBV6-5
clone size: .

CDR3 protein: ASVRGAYEQY
D gene: .
J gene: TRBJ2-7
V gene: TRBV6-5
clone size: .

CDR3 protein: ASSYSSAGNTEAF
D gene: .
J gene: TRBJ1-1
V gene: TRBV6-5
clone size: .

CDR3 protein: ASSYYRVPYEQY
D gene: .
J gene: TRBJ2-7
V gene: TRBV6-2/TRBV6-3
clone size: .

CDR3 protein: ASSLGGRSAFPYEQY
D gene: .
J gene: TRBJ2-7
V gene: TRBV5-4
clone size: .

CDR3 protein: ASSWGLVRRRQETQY
D gene: .
J gene: TRBJ2-5
V gene: TRBV5-1
clone size: .

CDR3 protein: ASSQQRGTAYEQY
D gene: TRBD1
J gene: TRBJ2-7
V gene: TRBV4-1
clone size: .

CDR3 protein: ASSAGVSRAEAF
D gene: .
J gene: TRBJ1-1
V gene: TRBV27
clone size: .

CDR3 protein: ASSQGVSPLH
D gene: TRBD1
J gene: TRBJ1-6
V gene: TRBV6-5
clone size: once

CDR3 protein: ASSPTGTTSNYGYT
D gene: .
J gene: TRBJ1-2
V gene: TRBV28
clone size: .

CDR3 protein: ASSVPGGAGNIQY
D gene: TRBD1
J gene: TRBJ2-4
V gene: TRBV19
clone size: once

CDR3 protein: ASSRQGATEAF
D gene: TRBD1
J gene: TRBJ1-1
V gene: TRBV12-3/TRBV12-4
clone size: .

CDR3 protein: ATSDLRQGQAGELF
D gene: TRBD1
J gene: TRBJ2-2
V gene: TRBV24-1
clone size: .

CDR3 protein: ASSLEDANYGYT
D gene: .
J gene: TRBJ1-2
V gene: TRBV27
clone size: .

CDR3 protein: ATSGIASGSSDEQF
D gene: TRBD2
J gene: TRBJ2-1
V gene: TRBV24-1
clone size: .

CDR3 protein: ASSTTDRASYEQY
D gene: TRBD1
J gene: TRBJ2-7
V gene: TRBV2
clone size: .

CDR3 protein: ASSVDTPTEAF
D gene: .
J gene: TRBJ1-1
V gene: TRBV12-3/TRBV12-4
clone size: .

CDR3 protein: ASSLSSGGNQPQH
D gene: .
J gene: TRBJ1-5
V gene: TRBV28
clone size: once

CDR3 protein: ASSERLAAYNEQF
D gene: TRBD2
J gene: TRBJ2-1
V gene: TRBV9
clone size: once

CDR3 protein: ASSLAAGVGATNEKLF
D gene: .
J gene: TRBJ1-4
V gene: TRBV5-6
clone size: .